The present T cell receptor (beta chain) was sequenced within a study of blood T cell repertoires in COVID-19. Overall study context: The samples span acute and convalescent COVID-19 from the United States, Italy and Spain.

The junction had 3 bases not matched to a gene; V was cut back by 1 base and J by 5 bases. The CDR3 has 15 amino acids. Germline V gene sequence: CDR1 MNHNS, CDR2 SASEGT. As processed by the authors: Nucleated cell counts were estimated from reference gene primer amplification. The protocol was immunoSEQ multiplex PCR, while the TCRdb copy is restricted to in-frame clones and leaves out a portion. V and J calls and clone size are copied from that table; D and trimming were computed from the DNA. The repertoire includes 110,000 or so clones, 65% to 90% of them detected once, and more than 30% sits in the top ten.

The chain couples TRBV6-1 to TRBJ1-1; TRBD1 agrees at 11 bases. The sequenced sample consisted of peripheral blood. This sequence was found in a man older than 75 with acute or convalescent COVID-19. Here the CDR3 DNA reads TGTGCCAGCAGTGAAGGAGGGACAGGGGGAACTGAAGCTTTCTTT. As protein: CASSEGGTGGTEAFF.